This TCR beta chain was observed in a study of T cell responses to AZD1222 COVID-19 vaccine. The CDR3 consists of 15 residues. The J segment lost 3 bases and the V segment lost 0 bases, leaving 4 bases of the junction unmatched. Per germline, CDR1 SGHRS and CDR2 YFSETQ. Using immunoSEQ multiplex PCR, the repertoire was profiled, and TCRdb retains in-frame clones only, with some absent. The sample has about 100,000 clones, 86% seen once; the top ten hold roughly 6.3%. Findings and caveats of the study: A reported finding is that nearly half of spike-specific TCRs target unmutated variant regions.

Notes on this clone: Its antigen remains unknown.

The chain employs TRBV5-1 and TRBJ1-1; 8 positions agree with TRBD1. The sequence came from an adult in good health. The sample in question was peripheral blood, obtained on day 0 of AZD1222 vaccination. The CDR3 DNA is TGCGCCAGCAGCTTGGACGACAGGGGAGACACTGAAGCTTTCTTT. Amino acids: CASSLDDRGDTEAFF.